These 26 T cell receptor beta chains originate from one sample sequenced in a study of T cell responses to AZD1222 COVID-19 vaccine. Using immunoSEQ multiplex PCR, the repertoire was profiled, and TCRdb retains in-frame clones only, with some absent. The sample has about 150,000 clones, about 91% seen once. The material sequenced was peripheral blood, taken 28 days after the second AZD1222 dose. Every receptor here comes from an adult who received the AZD1222 COVID-19 vaccine.

V and J are TRBV28 and TRBJ1-6, with D perhaps TRBD1 (5 bases). The CDR3 covers 14 residues. Germline CDR1 and CDR2: MDHEN and SYDVKM. The V gene lost 6 bases and the J gene lost 6 bases, with 12 bases spanning the gap. Here the CDR3 DNA reads TGTGCCAGCAGGGGGCGAAGGGCTAATTCACCCCTCCACTTT. It yields the protein CASRGRRANSPLHF.

The V gene is TRBV5-1, the J gene TRBJ1-2; D gene uncertain. The V gene lost 3 bases and the J gene lost 5 bases, with 14 bases spanning the gap. The germline CDR1 and CDR2 sequences are SGHRS and YFSETQ. This CDR3 is 14 amino acids long. For the CDR3, the DNA is TGCGCCAGCAGCTCGCCGGGATTTTCGTATGGCTACACCTTC. Encoded protein: CASSSPGFSYGYTF.

V usage is TRBV29-1 and J usage is TRBJ2-3; TRBD2 is a possible D gene (6 bases). The CDR3 has 13 amino acids. Trimming removed 4 bases at V and 1 base at J, with 9 bases between. In germline, CDR1 is SQVTM, CDR2 ANQGSEA. CDR3 in DNA: TGCAGCGTTGTGGGGGAGGGCACAGATACGCAGTATTTT. This sequence encodes CSVVGEGTDTQYF.

This clone has just one count. The chain carries TRBV27 and TRBJ2-2; 7 bases map to TRBD2. There are 17 residues in the CDR3. The V segment lost 5 bases and the J segment 1 base; nucleotides outside the gene matches: 10. Germline assignment: CDR1 MNHEY and CDR2 SMNVEV (reference sequence). CDR3 loop: CASSPTSTSGNTGELFF. Written as DNA, the CDR3 is TGTGCCAGCAGTCCGACTAGCACCTCGGGGAACACCGGGGAGCTGTTTTTT.

The CDR3 region is CASSPRLGRYNEQFF. As DNA, the CDR3 is TGTGCCAGCAGCCCTCGACTAGGGCGATACAATGAGCAGTTCTTC. This sequence joins TRBV14 and TRBJ2-1; maybe TRBD2 (6 bases). The CDR3 length is 15 residues. Germline values: CDR1 SGHDN, CDR2 FVKESK. The V and J ends lost 4 bases and 4 bases respectively, with 14 bases between them.

DNA of the CDR3: TGCGCCAGCAGCTCGGGACAGGTAATAGGTGGCTACACCTTC. Its translation: CASSSGQVIGGYTF. The chain is built from TRBV5-1 and TRBJ1-2, with 8 bases aligning to TRBD1. The ends lost 3 bases at V and 7 bases at J; junction bases unmatched: 8. In germline, CDR1 is SGHRS, CDR2 YFSETQ. The CDR3 runs 14 residues.

The CDR3 coding sequence is TGTGCCAGCAGCTTAAGGTTTTACGTCAATGAGCAGTTCTTC. Translating it yields CASSLRFYVNEQFF. The chain carries TRBV7-8 and TRBJ2-1; no firm D call. The CDR3 length is 14 residues. From germline, CDR1 is SGHVS and CDR2 FQNEAQ. V lost 2 bases to trimming and J lost 6 bases, with 11 bases between them.

The chain uses TRBV7-9 and TRBJ1-3; no reliable D call. The CDR3 has 15 amino acids. CDR1 is SEHNR, CDR2 FQNEAQ, per germline (reference sequence). V was cut by 3 bases and J by 2 bases, with 11 bases left in between. Here the CDR3 DNA reads TGTGCCAGCAGCTTGTCCACCACCACTGGAAACACCATATATTTT. It specifies CASSLSTTTGNTIYF.

The rearrangement uses TRBV3-1 (or the pseudogene TRBV3-2) and TRBJ2-3; D not resolved. The germline V gene has CDR1 LGHDT and CDR2 YNNKEL (reference sequence). Trimming removed 9 bases from V and 7 bases from J, with 11 bases in between. CDR3 length: 11 residues. Here the CDR3 DNA reads TGTGCCAGTACCACTCCTTATACGCAGTATTTT. This gives the protein CASTTPYTQYF.

This rearrangement joins TRBV2 to TRBJ1-5; D is ambiguous. CDR1 and CDR2 from the germline V gene are SNHLY and FYNNEI. The CDR3 spans 14 residues. Trimming left V 2 bases short and J 4 bases short, with 9 bases between. CDR3 nucleotide sequence: TGTGCCAGCAGTGAATTACGCGGGAATCAGCCCCAGCATTTT. Its protein is CASSELRGNQPQHF.

V and J are TRBV21-1 and TRBJ2-7. TRBV21-1 is recorded as a pseudogene. The CDR3 runs 17 residues. CDR3 region: CASSKVFKGQKTYEQYF. The CDR3 DNA is TGTGCCAGCAGCAAAGTATTCAAGGGCCAAAAAACCTACGAGCAGTACTTC.

As DNA, the CDR3 is TGTGCCAGTAGTATCCGGGACAGGGCGACCGGGGAGCTGTTTTTT. Its protein product is CASSIRDRATGELFF. The chain is built from TRBV19 and TRBJ2-2, with 9 bases matching TRBD1. The trim removed 3 bases at V and 5 bases at J, leaving 4 bases unmatched. This CDR3 contains 15 residues. Germline CDR1 is LNHDA and CDR2 is SQIVND (reference sequence).

The gene calls are TRBV24-1 and TRBJ2-1, with D perhaps matching TRBD1 (6 bases). V lost 0 bases to trimming and J lost 0 bases, with 14 bases between them. The length of the CDR3 is 18 residues. Germline V gene data show CDR1 as KGHDR and CDR2 as SFDVKD. CDR3 coding DNA: TGTGCCACCAGTGATTTGCCCCCAGGGGTGAGCTCCTACAATGAGCAGTTCTTC. This codes for CATSDLPPGVSSYNEQFF.

The chain has TRBV27 and TRBJ2-6; D is unclear. Looked up from germline, CDR1 is MNHEY and CDR2 is SMNVEV (reference sequence). Trimming removed 2 bases from V and 1 base from J, with 3 bases in between. The CDR3 length is 14 residues. This CDR3 is CASSLGSGANVLTF. The CDR3 DNA reads TGTGCCAGCAGTTTAGGGTCTGGGGCCAACGTCCTGACTTTC.

This clone was seen just once. J is TRBJ2-7 and V is TRBV10-3; D call uncertain. Germline V gene sequence: CDR1 ENHRY, CDR2 SYGVKD. The ends were cut back, 6 bases at V and 1 base at J, with 4 bases in the middle. This CDR3 is 11 amino acids long. CDR3: CAISSSYEQYF. CDR3 nucleotide sequence: TGTGCCATCAGCTCTTCCTACGAGCAGTACTTC.

The chain carries TRBV12-5 and TRBJ2-1; tentative D call: TRBD2 (5 bases). The V gene lost 0 bases and the J gene lost 6 bases, with 15 bases spanning the gap. This CDR3 is built from 16 residues. Germline lookup yields CDR1 LGHNT and CDR2 FRNRAP. Written as DNA, the CDR3 is TGTGCTAGTGGTTTGGTACAGCGGCAGAGAGGCAATGAGCAGTTCTTC. Its translation: CASGLVQRQRGNEQFF.

The CDR3 DNA reads as TGCAGCGTTGTAATTAGCGGTCCTCAGCAGTTCTTC. This translates into CSVVISGPQQFF. The rearrangement links TRBV29-1 to TRBJ2-1, with D possibly matching TRBD2 (6 bases). The germline CDR1 and CDR2 sequences are SQVTM and ANQGSEA. V lost 4 bases to trimming and J lost 11 bases, with 15 bases between them. The CDR3 is 12 residues long.

This clone was seen once. The chain employs TRBV5-1 and TRBJ1-2; a weak D match, TRBD1 (5 bases). In germline, CDR1 is SGHRS, CDR2 YFSETQ. V was cut by 4 bases and J by 4 bases, with 14 bases left in between. The CDR3 loop spans 14 amino acids. The CDR3 nucleotides read TGCGCCAGCAGCCCGGGGCCTGGGGGCTATGGCTACACCTTC. It is translated as CASSPGPGGYGYTF. Variable domain in full (rest from reference TRBV5-1 and TRBJ1-2): KAGVTQTPRYLIKTRGQQVTLSCSPISGHRSVSWYQQTPGQGLQFLFEYFSETQRNKGNFPGRFSGRQFSNSRSEMNVSTLELGDSALYLCASSPGPGGYGYTFGSGTRLTVV.

The CDR3 protein is CASSAAPGPGYTF. The CDR3 DNA reads TGTGCCAGCAGCGCGGCCCCGGGCCCTGGCTACACCTTC. This chain uses TRBV7-6 with TRBJ1-2; unclear D gene. The CDR3 has 13 amino acids. V was clipped by 5 bases and J by 7 bases, with 14 bases between them. The germline V gene encodes CDR1 SGHVS and CDR2 FNYEAQ.

J is TRBJ2-3 and V is TRBV9, with 9 nucleotides matching TRBD2. The CDR3 consists of 17 residues. CDR1 SGDLS and CDR2 YYNGEE come from the germline V gene. The trim removed 1 base at V and 5 bases at J, leaving 11 bases unmatched. The chain's CDR3 is CASSVFGSLAGKDTQYF. The CDR3 nucleotides are TGTGCCAGCAGCGTATTCGGCTCGCTAGCGGGGAAAGATACGCAGTATTTT.

The V gene is TRBV5-1, the J gene TRBJ2-2; D not certain. Germline-derived CDR1 and CDR2 are SGHRS and YFSETQ. This CDR3 contains 13 residues. V dropped 9 bases and J dropped 1 base, with 10 bases sitting between them. The CDR3 here is CATRTENTGELFF. CDR3 DNA sequence: TGCGCCACCCGTACCGAGAACACCGGGGAGCTGTTTTTT.

The chain joins TRBV19 to TRBJ1-2, with 9 bases identical to TRBD1. The CDR3 contains 16 residues. The V gene end was trimmed by 2 bases and the J gene end by 3 bases; junction bases not matched to a gene: 7. In germline, CDR1 is LNHDA, CDR2 SQIVND (reference sequence). The CDR3 spells CASSISGQGRDYGYTF. The CDR3 bases are TGTGCCAGTAGTATAAGCGGACAGGGGAGGGACTATGGCTACACCTTC.

The chain combines TRBV19 with TRBJ2-5; D ambiguous. V lost 2 bases and J 1 base, leaving 5 bases between the germline ends. This CDR3 has 13 residues. Per germline, CDR1 LNHDA and CDR2 SQIVND (reference sequence). The DNA of the CDR3 is TGTGCCAGTAGTATAAACAGCCAAGAGACCCAGTACTTC. This codes for CASSINSQETQYF.

This chain links TRBV18 with TRBJ1-4, with a possible D match to TRBD1 (5 bases). Germline V lookup: CDR1 KGHSH, CDR2 LQKENI. The CDR3 is 16 residues long. Trimming took off 2 bases at V and 0 bases at J, with 10 bases between the two ends. CDR3 sequence reads: CASSPGGVATNEKLFF. For the CDR3, the DNA is TGTGCCAGCTCACCAGGGGGTGTTGCAACTAATGAAAAACTGTTTTTT.

The V and J genes are TRBV5-1 and TRBJ1-6, with D possibly being TRBD1 (6 bases). This CDR3 comprises 13 residues. Trimming removed 6 bases from V and 9 bases from J, with 13 bases in between. Germline CDR1 is SGHRS and CDR2 is YFSETQ. In DNA form, the CDR3 reads TGCGCCAGCACCCGAGGGGGGGGTTCACCCCTCCACTTT. Translation gives CASTRGGGSPLHF.

This clone was counted only a few times. The chain links TRBV29-1 to TRBJ1-3; no firm D call. The CDR3 sequence is 14 residues long. V was trimmed by 7 bases and J by 0 bases, leaving 13 bases between them. The germline CDR1 and CDR2 sequences are SQVTM and ANQGSEA. The CDR3 sequence is CSAFLPASGNTIYF. In DNA form, the CDR3 reads TGCAGCGCATTCTTGCCAGCCTCTGGAAACACCATATATTTT.